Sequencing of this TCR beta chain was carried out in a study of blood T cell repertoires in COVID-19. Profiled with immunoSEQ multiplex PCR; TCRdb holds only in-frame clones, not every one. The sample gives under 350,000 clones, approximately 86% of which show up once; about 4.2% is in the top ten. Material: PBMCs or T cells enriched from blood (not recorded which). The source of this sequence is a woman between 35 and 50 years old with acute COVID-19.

The CDR3 nucleotides read TGCAGTGCTAGTGGGCGGGGGATAACCTACAATGAGCAGTTCTTC. Its translation: CSASGRGITYNEQFF. The chain is built from TRBV20-1 and TRBJ2-1; 7 bases align to TRBD2. This CDR3 comprises 15 residues. Unmatched junction bases numbered 7, after V lost 3 bases and J lost 2 bases. CDR1 and CDR2 from the germline V gene are DFQATT and SNEGSKA (reference sequence).